This T cell receptor (beta chain) appears in the sequencing data of a study of beta chain features in type 1 diabetes. Study conclusions and caveats: Type 1 diabetes patients showed a moderate but significant shortening of TCRB CDR3s in all four CD4+ subsets. VDJ junctions from patients with type 1 diabetes contained fewer insertions and more deletions.

cDNA synthesis used the whole RNA isolate, giving expressed TCRB sequences. Here immunoSEQ multiplex PCR was the method, and the copy in TCRdb shows in-frame clones only, minus some. The data show about 230,000 clones, approximately 16% seen once. Trimming cost V 4 bases and J 6 bases, with 12 bases left between them. Germline V lookup: CDR1 SGHRS, CDR2 YFSETQ. The CDR3 sequence is 13 residues long. The sample holds a few counts of this clone. Antigen: not known. The TCR comes from a man aged 25-40 years with type 1 diabetes. The chain combines TRBV5-1 with TRBJ2-3; D is unresolved. Material for sequencing was naive CD4+ T cells from blood. The CDR3 bases are TGCGCCAGCAGCGAGGACCGGGCGGATACGCAGTATTTT. Protein product: CASSEDRADTQYF.